The rows below give T cell receptor beta chains drawn from one sample of a study of CD8+ T cells in alopecia areata. TCRdb keeps only in-frame clones here, not all; method: immunoSEQ multiplex PCR. The top ten clones hold approximately 1% of a sample with about 190,000 clones, less than 65% of them seen once. The sequencing used CD4+ T cells sorted from blood, collected at week 24, from a patient treated with tofacitinib. The receptors come from a human donor with alopecia areata. Both conserved end residues are part of each CDR3. D genes are given only for firm matches. Rows may omit the clone size; those that give it use once, few, many or a size class.

V gene: TRBV5-1
J gene: TRBJ2-2
D gene: TRBD1
clone size: NA
CDR3 protein: CASSPTGEYTGELFF
CDR3 DNA: TGCGCCAGCAGCCCGACAGGGGAATACACCGGGGAGCTGTTTTTT

V gene: TRBV29-1
J gene: TRBJ2-5
D gene: TRBD2
clone size: few
CDR3 protein: CSVEGTRGETQYF
CDR3 DNA: TGCAGCGTTGAAGGGACTAGAGGAGAGACCCAGTACTTC

V gene: TRBV6-5
J gene: TRBJ2-7
D gene: NA
clone size: NA
CDR3 protein: CASRESWAEEQYF
CDR3 DNA: TGTGCCAGCAGAGAGAGTTGGGCTGAGGAGCAGTACTTC

V gene: TRBV5-6
J gene: TRBJ1-2
D gene: NA
clone size: NA
CDR3 protein: CASSLVQGEDGYTF
CDR3 DNA: TGTGCCAGCAGCTTGGTTCAAGGGGAAGATGGCTACACCTTC

V gene: TRBV29-1
J gene: TRBJ1-2
D gene: NA
clone size: NA
CDR3 protein: CSVEVGLGGGYTF
CDR3 DNA: TGCAGCGTTGAAGTCGGACTTGGGGGTGGCTACACCTTC

V gene: TRBV4-3
J gene: TRBJ1-4
D gene: NA
clone size: few
CDR3 protein: CASSLGYGEKLFF
CDR3 DNA: TGCGCCAGCAGCCTGGGGTACGGGGAAAAACTGTTTTTT

V gene: TRBV6-6
J gene: TRBJ2-7
D gene: NA
clone size: few
CDR3 protein: CASSYQGNGREQYF
CDR3 DNA: TGTGCCAGCAGTTACCAGGGGAACGGCCGGGAGCAGTACTTC

V gene: TRBV7-9
J gene: TRBJ2-7
D gene: NA
clone size: NA
CDR3 protein: CASSLSVDYEQYF
CDR3 DNA: TGTGCCAGCAGCTTAAGTGTAGATTACGAGCAGTACTTC

V gene: TRBV5-1
J gene: TRBJ2-7
D gene: NA
clone size: NA
CDR3 protein: CASSLGNGAYEQYF
CDR3 DNA: TGCGCCAGCAGCTTAGGCAACGGGGCCTATGAGCAGTACTTC

V gene: TRBV7-2
J gene: TRBJ2-7
D gene: NA
clone size: NA
CDR3 protein: CASSLSGQGNLPEVVKQYF
CDR3 DNA: TGTGCCAGCAGCTTATCCGGCCAGGGAAACCTCCCGGAGGTTGTGAAGCAGTACTTC

V gene: TRBV27
J gene: TRBJ2-5
D gene: NA
clone size: once
CDR3 protein: CASRRLGGETQYF
CDR3 DNA: TGTGCCAGCAGGAGACTAGGGGGAGAGACCCAGTACTTC

V gene: TRBV13
J gene: TRBJ2-7
D gene: TRBD1
clone size: once
CDR3 protein: CASSLGPGQGSYEQYF
CDR3 DNA: TGTGCCAGCAGCTTAGGGCCGGGACAGGGATCCTACGAGCAGTACTTC

V gene: TRBV7-9
J gene: TRBJ2-7
D gene: TRBD2
clone size: NA
CDR3 protein: CASSLLGSGTHYEQYF
CDR3 DNA: TGTGCCAGCAGCTTACTGGGTAGCGGGACCCACTACGAGCAGTACTTC

V gene: TRBV4-3
J gene: TRBJ2-3
D gene: NA
clone size: NA
CDR3 protein: CASSQDGTDTQYF
CDR3 DNA: TGCGCCAGCAGCCAAGATGGCACAGATACGCAGTATTTT

V gene: TRBV4-3
J gene: TRBJ2-7
D gene: NA
clone size: NA
CDR3 protein: CASSQDGGGPYEQYF
CDR3 DNA: TGCGCCAGCAGCCAAGATGGAGGGGGACCCTACGAGCAGTACTTC

V gene: TRBV4-3
J gene: TRBJ1-2
D gene: TRBD1
clone size: NA
CDR3 protein: CASSQAGSRTGDDYGYTF
CDR3 DNA: TGCGCCAGCAGCCAAGCCGGATCTCGGACAGGGGACGACTATGGCTACACCTTC

V gene: TRBV29-1
J gene: TRBJ2-5
D gene: TRBD1
clone size: few
CDR3 protein: CSVGPTGSGETQYF
CDR3 DNA: TGCAGCGTTGGCCCGACAGGGTCCGGAGAGACCCAGTACTTC

V gene: TRBV6-6
J gene: TRBJ1-5
D gene: NA
clone size: NA
CDR3 protein: CASTIGEFRSNQPQHF
CDR3 DNA: TGTGCCAGCACCATAGGAGAGTTTCGGAGCAATCAGCCCCAGCATTTT

V gene: TRBV27
J gene: TRBJ1-2
D gene: NA
clone size: NA
CDR3 protein: CASSSLGAGVYGYTF
CDR3 DNA: TGTGCCAGCAGCAGTTTGGGGGCAGGCGTCTATGGCTACACCTTC

V gene: TRBV7-6
J gene: TRBJ2-1
D gene: NA
clone size: NA
CDR3 protein: CASSLGLGLYNEQFF
CDR3 DNA: TGTGCCAGCAGCTTAGGACTAGGCCTTTACAATGAGCAGTTCTTC

V gene: TRBV30
J gene: TRBJ1-4
D gene: NA
clone size: NA
CDR3 protein: CAWSPLGQNEKLFF
CDR3 DNA: TGTGCCTGGAGCCCCCTCGGACAGAATGAAAAACTGTTTTTT

V gene: TRBV27
J gene: TRBJ1-1
D gene: TRBD1
clone size: NA
CDR3 protein: CASQGAGNTEAFF
CDR3 DNA: TGTGCCAGTCAGGGGGCCGGGAACACTGAAGCTTTCTTT

V gene: TRBV7-9
J gene: TRBJ2-1
D gene: TRBD1
clone size: NA
CDR3 protein: CASSLGAGQGANNEQFF
CDR3 DNA: TGTGCCAGCAGCTTAGGAGCGGGACAGGGGGCGAACAATGAGCAGTTCTTC

V gene: TRBV18
J gene: TRBJ2-4
D gene: TRBD1
clone size: few
CDR3 protein: CASSPSGTGLHIQYF
CDR3 DNA: TGTGCCAGCTCACCATCCGGGACAGGGTTGCACATTCAGTACTTC

V gene: TRBV29-1
J gene: TRBJ2-1
D gene: NA
clone size: NA
CDR3 protein: CSVTVSYNEQFF
CDR3 DNA: TGCAGCGTGACCGTCTCCTACAATGAGCAGTTCTTC

V gene: TRBV29-1
J gene: TRBJ1-4
D gene: NA
clone size: NA
CDR3 protein: CSVEAGAGEKLFF
CDR3 DNA: TGCAGCGTTGAAGCGGGGGCGGGTGAAAAACTGTTTTTT

V gene: TRBV29-1
J gene: TRBJ2-2
D gene: NA
clone size: few
CDR3 protein: CSVATILTGELFF
CDR3 DNA: TGCAGCGTTGCCACCATTCTGACCGGGGAGCTGTTTTTT

V gene: TRBV29-1
J gene: TRBJ2-1
D gene: NA
clone size: NA
CDR3 protein: CSVEEDRGSYNEQFF
CDR3 DNA: TGCAGCGTTGAGGAAGACCGGGGGTCCTACAATGAGCAGTTCTTC

V gene: TRBV29-1
J gene: TRBJ1-1
D gene: NA
clone size: few
CDR3 protein: CSVHGRMNTEAFF
CDR3 DNA: TGCAGCGTGCACGGGAGGATGAACACTGAAGCTTTCTTT

V gene: TRBV19
J gene: TRBJ1-1
D gene: TRBD1
clone size: few
CDR3 protein: CASNRDRQNTEAFF
CDR3 DNA: TGTGCCAGTAACCGGGACAGGCAGAACACTGAAGCTTTCTTT

V gene: TRBV30
J gene: TRBJ1-2
D gene: TRBD1
clone size: NA
CDR3 protein: CAWSTGGWSNYGYTF
CDR3 DNA: TGTGCCTGGAGCACAGGGGGCTGGAGTAACTATGGCTACACCTTC

V gene: TRBV30
J gene: TRBJ2-4
D gene: NA
clone size: NA
CDR3 protein: CACVHPGNIQYF
CDR3 DNA: TGTGCCTGTGTACACCCGGGGAACATTCAGTACTTC

V gene: TRBV4-3
J gene: TRBJ1-6
D gene: TRBD1
clone size: NA
CDR3 protein: CASSHSTGEDSPLHF
CDR3 DNA: TGCGCCAGCAGCCACTCGACAGGGGAGGATTCACCCCTCCACTTT

V gene: TRBV7-2
J gene: TRBJ2-3
D gene: TRBD2
clone size: few
CDR3 protein: CASRPGLAPTDTQYF
CDR3 DNA: TGTGCCAGCAGACCCGGACTAGCGCCCACAGATACGCAGTATTTT

V gene: TRBV30
J gene: TRBJ1-6
D gene: NA
clone size: once
CDR3 protein: CAWSVQGRDSPLHF
CDR3 DNA: TGTGCCTGGAGTGTTCAGGGGCGGGATTCACCCCTCCACTTT

V gene: TRBV4-3
J gene: TRBJ2-3
D gene: NA
clone size: NA
CDR3 protein: CASSQDGEGEADTQYF
CDR3 DNA: TGCGCCAGCAGCCAAGATGGAGAGGGGGAGGCAGATACGCAGTATTTT

V gene: TRBV4-1
J gene: TRBJ2-7
D gene: TRBD1
clone size: NA
CDR3 protein: CASSQEGDGTGYSYEQYF
CDR3 DNA: TGCGCCAGCAGCCAAGAGGGCGACGGGACAGGGTACTCCTACGAGCAGTACTTC

V gene: TRBV7-2
J gene: TRBJ2-2
D gene: NA
clone size: NA
CDR3 protein: CASSLGGFNTGELFF
CDR3 DNA: TGTGCCAGCAGCTTAGGGGGTTTTAACACCGGGGAGCTGTTTTTT

V gene: TRBV27
J gene: TRBJ2-7
D gene: NA
clone size: NA
CDR3 protein: CASSPTLSPYEQYF
CDR3 DNA: TGTGCCAGCAGTCCGACCCTTTCCCCTTACGAGCAGTACTTC

V gene: TRBV27
J gene: TRBJ1-2
D gene: TRBD1
clone size: NA
CDR3 protein: CASSFRQGNGYTF
CDR3 DNA: TGTGCCAGCAGTTTCCGACAGGGGAATGGCTACACCTTC

V gene: TRBV2
J gene: TRBJ2-7
D gene: NA
clone size: few
CDR3 protein: CATRQSYEQYF
CDR3 DNA: TGTGCCACCAGACAGTCCTACGAGCAGTACTTC

V gene: TRBV10-3
J gene: TRBJ1-5
D gene: NA
clone size: NA
CDR3 protein: CAISAHPTSPFTGRFNQPQHF
CDR3 DNA: TGTGCCATCAGCGCCCACCCGACATCGCCCTTTACAGGGAGATTCAATCAGCCCCAGCATTTT